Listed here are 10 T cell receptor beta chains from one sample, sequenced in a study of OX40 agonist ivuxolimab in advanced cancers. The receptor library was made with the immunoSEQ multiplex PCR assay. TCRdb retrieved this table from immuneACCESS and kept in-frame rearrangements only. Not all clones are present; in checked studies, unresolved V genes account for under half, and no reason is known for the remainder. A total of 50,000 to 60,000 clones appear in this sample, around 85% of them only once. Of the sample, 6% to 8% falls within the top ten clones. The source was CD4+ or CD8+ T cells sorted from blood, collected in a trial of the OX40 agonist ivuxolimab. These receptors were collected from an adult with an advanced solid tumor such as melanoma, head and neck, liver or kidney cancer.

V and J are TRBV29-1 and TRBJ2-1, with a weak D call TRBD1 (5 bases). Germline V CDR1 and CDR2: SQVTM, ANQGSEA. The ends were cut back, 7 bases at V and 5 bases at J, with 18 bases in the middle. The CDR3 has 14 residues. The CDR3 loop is CSARRAGFDNEQFF. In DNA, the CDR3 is TGCAGCGCCCGAAGGGCAGGGTTCGACAATGAGCAGTTCTTC.

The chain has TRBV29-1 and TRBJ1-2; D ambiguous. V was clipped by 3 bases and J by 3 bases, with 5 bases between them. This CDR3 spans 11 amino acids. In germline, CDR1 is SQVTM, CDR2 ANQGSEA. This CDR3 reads CSVDSHYGYTF. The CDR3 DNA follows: TGCAGCGTTGACAGCCACTATGGCTACACCTTC.

This CDR3 reads CASSVGTGPYEQYF. Here the CDR3 DNA reads TGTGCCAGCAGCGTGGGAACAGGGCCCTACGAGCAGTACTTC. The chain has TRBV9 and TRBJ2-7; the D gene is possibly TRBD1 (6 bases). This CDR3 is 14 amino acids long. The V end lost 2 bases, the J end lost 2 bases, and 11 bases lay between the germline ends. Germline CDR1 is SGDLS and CDR2 is YYNGEE.

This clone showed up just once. Written as DNA, the CDR3 is TGCGCCAGCAGCCCCGAGGACAGTTTGGCTCCAGAAGCTTTCTTT. As protein: CASSPEDSLAPEAFF. This chain connects TRBV5-1 to TRBJ1-1; tentatively, D is TRBD1 (6 bases). This CDR3 has 15 amino acids. Germline V CDR1 and CDR2: SGHRS, YFSETQ. V was shortened by 4 bases and J by 8 bases, with 21 bases between the two germline ends.

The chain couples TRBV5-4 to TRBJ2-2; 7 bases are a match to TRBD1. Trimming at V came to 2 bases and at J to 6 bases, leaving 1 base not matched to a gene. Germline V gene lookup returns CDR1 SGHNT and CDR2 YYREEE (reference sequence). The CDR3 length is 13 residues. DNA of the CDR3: TGTGCCAGCAGCTTAACAGGGGCCGGGGAGCTGTTTTTT. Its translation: CASSLTGAGELFF. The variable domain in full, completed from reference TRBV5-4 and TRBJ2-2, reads ETGVTQSPTHLIKTRGQQVTLRCSSQSGHNTVSWYQQALGQGPQFIFQYYREEENGRGNFPPRFSGLQFPNYSSELNVNALELDDSALYLCASSLTGAGELFFGEGSRLTVL.

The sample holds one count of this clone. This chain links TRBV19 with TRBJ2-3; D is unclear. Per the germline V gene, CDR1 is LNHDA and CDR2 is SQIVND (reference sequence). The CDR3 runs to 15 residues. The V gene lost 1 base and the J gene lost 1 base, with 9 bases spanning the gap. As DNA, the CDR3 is TGTGCCAGTAGTATAGGAGTTCCTCGCACAGATACGCAGTATTTT. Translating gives CASSIGVPRTDTQYF.

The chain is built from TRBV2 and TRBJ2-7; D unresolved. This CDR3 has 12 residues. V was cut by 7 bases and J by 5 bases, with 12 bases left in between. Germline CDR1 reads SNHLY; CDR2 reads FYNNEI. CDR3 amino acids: CASTGTGDEQYF. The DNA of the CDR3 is TGTGCCAGCACGGGTACTGGGGACGAGCAGTACTTC.

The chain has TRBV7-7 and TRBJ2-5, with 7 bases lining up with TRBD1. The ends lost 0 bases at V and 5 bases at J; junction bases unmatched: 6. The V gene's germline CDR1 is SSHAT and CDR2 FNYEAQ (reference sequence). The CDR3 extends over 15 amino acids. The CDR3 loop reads CASSLARGRGETQYF. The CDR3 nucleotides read TGTGCCAGCAGCTTAGCGCGCGGCAGGGGGGAGACCCAGTACTTC.

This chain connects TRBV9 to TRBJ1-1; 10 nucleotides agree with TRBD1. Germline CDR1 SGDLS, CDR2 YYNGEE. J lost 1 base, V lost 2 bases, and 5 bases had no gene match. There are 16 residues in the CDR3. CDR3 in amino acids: CASSVPRQGANTEAFF. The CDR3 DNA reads TGTGCCAGCAGCGTGCCAAGACAGGGGGCGAACACTGAAGCTTTCTTT.

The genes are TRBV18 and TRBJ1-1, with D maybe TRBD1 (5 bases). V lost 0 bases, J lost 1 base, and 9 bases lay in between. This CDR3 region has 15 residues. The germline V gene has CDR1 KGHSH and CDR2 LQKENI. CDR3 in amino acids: CASSPPGGQNTEAFF. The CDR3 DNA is TGTGCCAGCTCACCACCCGGAGGACAGAACACTGAAGCTTTCTTT.